This T cell receptor (beta chain) appears in the sequencing data of a study of molecular identifiers for immune sequencing clone quantification. As previously described, bulk TCR libraries were made using listed TCR primers. TCRdb analysed the PCR reads with MiXCR anew, one entry per CDR3 protein. The table includes hundreds of thousands of distinct CDR3 sequences, approximately 24% detected once. In regard to this clonotype: Given a much more abundant clone one base away, this may be a read error.

Trimming took 8 bases from V and 5 from J, leaving 25 bases between them. The CDR3 is 17 amino acids. The gene calls are TRBV12-3 or TRBV12-4 and TRBJ1-5, with a weak D call TRBD1 (6 bases). The TCR sequence derives from a human donor in good health. Some libraries in this study had Jurkat cell RNA spiked in. Source material: naive CD8+ T cells from blood, with Jurkat cell RNA spiked in. Subset here: FACS-sorted CD8+CD4-CCR7+CD45RA+ naive T cells. CDR3 bases: TGTGCCAGCGGTCCCCCCCCCCACCAGGGGATGGATCAGCCCCAGCATTTT. This translates into CASGPPPHQGMDQPQHF.